This TCR beta chain emerged from a study of blood T cell repertoires in COVID-19. Recovery meant two consecutive negative NP/OP PCR tests, professional clearance, or resolved symptoms. V lost 3 bases, J lost 1 base, and 11 bases stayed unmatched. Germline lookup yields CDR1 KGHSH and CDR2 LQKENI. The CDR3 runs 17 residues. TCRdb's table, derived via immunoSEQ multiplex PCR, lists solely in-frame clones and lacks some. The repertoire holds around 260,000 clones, with approximately 83% as singletons. The chain links TRBV18 to TRBJ2-5, with 7 bases aligning to TRBD2. The TCR comes from a woman in her 30s who had recovered from COVID-19. Sequenced sample: PBMCs or T cells enriched from blood (not recorded which). CDR3 protein: CASSPPWEGPGQETQYF. The CDR3 nucleotides read TGTGCCAGCTCACCTCCTTGGGAGGGCCCTGGCCAAGAGACCCAGTACTTC.